Below, 29 T cell receptor beta chains from the same sample are listed, as sequenced in a study of cytomegalovirus exposure and HLA in healthy donors. PCR primers comprised 60 Vbeta and 13 Jbeta primers. The assay was immunoSEQ multiplex PCR, and TCRdb's table has in-frame clones only and misses some. Here the sample table reports under 100,000 clones. Sample: PBMCs. Receptor source: a woman aged 25 to 45 in good health and CMV-seronegative.

The V gene is TRBV4-1, the J gene TRBJ2-3; no definite D call. This CDR3 is 15 amino acids long. Germline CDR1 and CDR2: MGHRA and YSYEKL. Trimming cost V 0 bases and J 4 bases, with 11 bases left between them. The CDR3 sequence is CASSQEQSRPDTQYF. CDR3 nucleotides: TGCGCCAGCAGCCAAGAACAGAGCCGTCCAGATACGCAGTATTTT.

Regarding this clone: The junction and the germline gene differ at one end; a read error may be behind it. CDR3 bases: TGTGCCAGCAGCATTCAGCGGGGCACGGATACGCAGTATTTT. Its protein is CASSIQRGTDTQYF. The chain is built from TRBV7-9 and TRBJ2-3, with 7 bases lining up with TRBD2. Germline values: CDR1 SEHNR, CDR2 FQNEAQ (reference sequence). This CDR3 is 14 amino acids long.

The chain couples TRBV19 to TRBJ2-6; the D gene is possibly TRBD1 (5 bases). Germline lookup yields CDR1 LNHDA and CDR2 SQIVND (reference sequence). The CDR3 covers 16 residues. Trimming cost V 5 bases and J 0 bases, with 11 bases left between them. The CDR3 bases are TGTGCCAGTAGTCTTTACGGACACTCTGGGGCCAACGTCCTGACTTTC. It encodes CASSLYGHSGANVLTF.

The V call is TRBV5-1, the J call TRBJ2-1, with TRBD2 identical over 9 bases. The CDR3 length is 15 residues. In germline, CDR1 is SGHRS, CDR2 YFSETQ. V shed 4 bases and J 8 bases; nucleotides not matched to a gene: 10. In DNA form, the CDR3 reads TGCGCCAGCAGCGGGAGGGGACTAGCAATCGATGAGCAGTTCTTC. Its translation: CASSGRGLAIDEQFF.

The V gene is TRBV27, the J gene TRBJ2-3; possible D gene TRBD1, 6 bases. The germline V gene encodes CDR1 MNHEY and CDR2 SMNVEV (reference sequence). Trimming shortened V by 1 base and J by 4 bases, and 12 bases separated the two germline ends. The CDR3 sequence is 15 residues long. The CDR3 nucleotides are TGTGCCAGCAGTTTATTTGGGGGCTCGGCAGATACGCAGTATTTT. It codes for CASSLFGGSADTQYF.

The CDR3 loop reads CAVLGHRKDTEAFF. The CDR3 DNA sequence: TGTGCCGTTCTGGGGCACAGGAAAGACACTGAAGCTTTCTTT. The J gene is TRBJ1-1, the V gene TRBV28; D is possibly TRBD1 (5 bases). V shed 11 bases and J shed 3 bases, with 19 bases lying between them. CDR1 and CDR2 from the germline V gene are MDHEN and SYDVKM. This CDR3 is 14 amino acids long.

V is TRBV21-1 and J is TRBJ2-5; the DNA was not used to check the table's D call, TRBD1. TRBV21-1 constitutes a pseudogene. This CDR3 region has 17 residues. CDR3 bases: TGTGCCAGCAGCAAAAAGGATCGGACAGGGCCCCAAGAGACCCAGTACTTC. It specifies CASSKKDRTGPQETQYF.

The chain couples TRBV11-2 to TRBJ1-2; 9 positions match TRBD1. The ends lost 0 bases at V and 3 bases at J; junction bases unmatched: 5. The V gene's germline CDR1 is SGHAT and CDR2 FQNNGV. The CDR3 extends over 16 amino acids. CDR3 in amino acids: CASSLDPDRGYYGYTF. The CDR3 nucleotides read TGTGCCAGCAGCTTAGACCCGGACAGGGGCTACTATGGCTACACCTTC.

V is TRBV4-1 and J is TRBJ2-7; 7 nucleotides line up with TRBD1. Germline V gene lookup returns CDR1 MGHRA and CDR2 YSYEKL. The CDR3 is 13 residues long. V lost 6 bases, J lost 2 bases, and 4 bases stayed unmatched. This CDR3 reads CASSGTATYEQYF. The DNA of the CDR3 is TGCGCCAGCAGTGGGACAGCCACCTACGAGCAGTACTTC.

The chain links TRBV9 to TRBJ2-7, with 10 positions matching TRBD1. The CDR3 has 14 amino acids. The V gene end was trimmed by 7 bases and the J gene end by 5 bases; junction bases not matched to a gene: 9. Germline CDR1 reads SGDLS; CDR2 reads YYNGEE. As DNA, the CDR3 is TGTGCCAGCGGAGAGGGACAGGGGATCAACGAGCAGTACTTC. Translated: CASGEGQGINEQYF.

V usage is TRBV5-4 and J usage is TRBJ2-5; D possibly corresponds to TRBD2 (6 bases). This CDR3 region has 17 residues. Germline V gene lookup returns CDR1 SGHNT and CDR2 YYREEE (reference sequence). V was shortened by 3 bases and J by 4 bases, with 22 bases between the two germline ends. The CDR3 bases are TGTGCCAGCAGCTCGATAGGCGTGGGCGGGGTTTCAGAGACCCAGTACTTC. Encoded protein: CASSSIGVGGVSETQYF. The full variable domain, with the rest looked up from reference TRBV5-4 and TRBJ2-5, is ETGVTQSPTHLIKTRGQQVTLRCSSQSGHNTVSWYQQALGQGPQFIFQYYREEENGRGNFPPRFSGLQFPNYSSELNVNALELDDSALYLCASSSIGVGGVSETQYFGPGTRLLVL.

The V gene is TRBV7-9, the J gene TRBJ2-2; D unresolved. Trimming removed 5 bases from V and 7 bases from J, with 5 bases in between. CDR3 length: 11 residues. Germline assignment: CDR1 SEHNR and CDR2 FQNEAQ (reference sequence). The CDR3 region has the DNA TGTGCCAGCAGCAATAGCGGGGAGCTGTTTTTT. Translating gives CASSNSGELFF.

The CDR3, as DNA: TGTGCCAGCAGCTTAGAGGGGGGGGCCGGGGAGCTGTTTTTT. Protein: CASSLEGGAGELFF. The V gene is TRBV11-2, the J gene TRBJ2-2; 7 bases map to TRBD2. Germline V gene lookup returns CDR1 SGHAT and CDR2 FQNNGV. The CDR3 contains 14 residues. V trimming: 0 bases; J trimming: 6 bases; junction bases outside the gene matches: 1.

The chain combines TRBV18 with TRBJ2-7, with 8 bases that match TRBD2. The germline CDR1 and CDR2 sequences are KGHSH and LQKENI. The trim removed 3 bases at V and 0 bases at J, leaving 4 bases unmatched. CDR3 length: 15 amino acids. The CDR3 here is CASSPGRGISYEQYF. CDR3 DNA: TGTGCCAGCTCACCCGGGAGGGGGATCTCCTACGAGCAGTACTTC. The variable domain in full, completed from reference TRBV18 and TRBJ2-7, reads NAGVMQNPRHLVRRRGQEARLRCSPMKGHSHVYWYRQLPEEGLKFMVYLQKENIIDESGMPKERFSAEFPKEGPSILRIQQVVRGDSAAYFCASSPGRGISYEQYFGPGTRLTVT.

The genes are TRBV29-1 and TRBJ1-1; 11 nucleotides line up with TRBD1. The V gene's germline CDR1 is SQVTM and CDR2 ANQGSEA. The CDR3 extends over 13 amino acids. The trim removed 5 bases at V and 5 bases at J, leaving 4 bases unmatched. The CDR3 sequence is CSVHRDRGTEAFF. The CDR3 DNA sequence: TGCAGCGTTCACCGGGACAGGGGGACTGAAGCTTTCTTT.

V usage is TRBV29-1 and J usage is TRBJ1-3, with D perhaps matching TRBD1 (6 bases). This CDR3 has 12 amino acids. Germline lookup yields CDR1 SQVTM and CDR2 ANQGSEA. Trimming stripped 2 bases from V and 9 bases from J, with 11 bases between. CDR3 sequence (DNA): TGCAGCGTTGAACGATTAGGGGGCACCATATATTTT. Protein product: CSVERLGGTIYF. Variable domain in full (rest from reference TRBV29-1 and TRBJ1-3): SAVISQKPSRDICQRGTSLTIQCQVDSQVTMMFWYRQQPGQSLTLIATANQGSEATYESGFVIDKFPISRPNLTFSTLTVSNMSPEDSSIYLCSVERLGGTIYFGEGSWLTVV.

This rearrangement joins TRBV6-1 to TRBJ1-1, with D possibly being TRBD1 (5 bases). The germline V and J ends were trimmed by 6 bases and 9 bases, with 11 bases remaining between them. CDR1 and CDR2 (germline): MNHNS, SASEGT. The CDR3 loop spans 11 amino acids. The CDR3 reads CASRRQHQAFF. In nucleotides, the CDR3 is TGTGCCAGCAGGAGACAGCACCAAGCTTTCTTT.

V usage is TRBV6-5 and J usage is TRBJ1-1; 7 nucleotides agree with TRBD1. CDR1 and CDR2 from the germline V gene are MNHEY and SVGAGI. There are 15 residues in the CDR3. With 6 bases clipped from V and 7 bases from J, the junction kept 14 bases outside the gene matches. Here the CDR3 DNA reads TGTGCCAGCAGCATTATGGACAGCAGGGGGTTTGAAGCTTTCTTT. Translated: CASSIMDSRGFEAFF.

The V gene is TRBV7-9, the J gene TRBJ2-2; D may be TRBD1 (6 bases). Germline loops: CDR1 SEHNR, CDR2 FQNEAQ (reference sequence). This CDR3 has 13 amino acids. Trimming shortened V by 1 base and J by 8 bases, and 8 bases separated the two germline ends. The CDR3 protein is CASSLGGTGELFF. DNA of the CDR3: TGTGCCAGCAGCTTAGGTGGGACAGGGGAGCTGTTTTTT.

The CDR3 bases are TGTGCCAGCTCCCACTCCCCCAACTATGGCTACACCTTC. It codes for CASSHSPNYGYTF. This chain joins TRBV6-6 and TRBJ1-2, with no clear D. Germline values: CDR1 MNHNY, CDR2 SVGAGI (reference sequence). V shed 8 bases and J shed 2 bases, with 12 bases lying between them. The CDR3 spans 13 residues.

This rearrangement joins TRBV4-2 to TRBJ1-6; TRBD1 is a possible D gene (5 bases). V lost 0 bases and J lost 10, with 13 bases in between. The CDR3 has 15 amino acids. Germline assignment: CDR1 LGHNA and CDR2 YNFKEQ. In DNA, the CDR3 is TGTGCCAGCAGCCAAGATATTGCAGGGCCGTCACCCCTCCACTTT. As protein: CASSQDIAGPSPLHF.

The chain recombines TRBV19 with TRBJ2-5; TRBD2 is a possible D gene (5 bases). V gave up 7 bases and J gave up 4 bases, with 19 bases separating them. The CDR3 length is 15 residues. Germline V gene data show CDR1 as LNHDA and CDR2 as SQIVND (reference sequence). CDR3 protein: CASNNGLARAETQYF. The CDR3, as DNA: TGTGCCAGTAACAACGGACTGGCTAGGGCAGAGACCCAGTACTTC.

This CDR3 is CATSGNRYDEKLFF. As DNA, the CDR3 is TGTGCCACCAGCGGTAACAGGTATGATGAAAAACTGTTTTTT. The rearrangement links TRBV15 to TRBJ1-4; D is perhaps TRBD1 (5 bases). The CDR3 has 14 amino acids. The V end lost 5 bases, the J end lost 6 bases, and 13 bases lay between the germline ends. Germline lookup yields CDR1 LNHNV and CDR2 YYDKDF (reference sequence).

The chain has TRBV6-4 and TRBJ2-3, with 8 bases matching TRBD2. Per germline, CDR1 MRHNA and CDR2 SNTAGT. This CDR3 spans 15 amino acids. Trimming removed 5 bases from V and 0 bases from J; junction bases left unmatched: 4. CDR3 bases: TGTGCCAGCAGTCAGACTAGCGAAAGCACAGATACGCAGTATTTT. Protein sequence: CASSQTSESTDTQYF.

The chain links TRBV29-1 to TRBJ2-2; the D is unclear. This CDR3 contains 13 residues. Trimming took off 3 bases at V and 6 bases at J, with 11 bases between the two ends. Germline CDR1 and CDR2: SQVTM and ANQGSEA. The CDR3 bases are TGCAGCGTTGATATCAGGAAAGCCGGGGAGCTGTTTTTT. Encoded protein: CSVDIRKAGELFF.

The CDR3 bases are TGTGCCAGCAGTTTAGGTACTCCGGCCTACGAGCAGTACTTC. Its translation: CASSLGTPAYEQYF. This rearrangement joins TRBV28 to TRBJ2-7; D remains unclear. Germline V gene lookup returns CDR1 MDHEN and CDR2 SYDVKM. CDR3 length equals 14 residues. With 2 bases removed from V and 2 bases from J, the gap between germline ends came to 10 bases.

This chain links TRBV5-4 with TRBJ2-7; TRBD2 agrees at 15 bases. The CDR3 is 20 amino acids. With V trimmed by 3 bases and J by 1 base, 14 bases remained unmatched. Per the germline V gene, CDR1 is SGHNT and CDR2 is YYREEE (reference sequence). CDR3 loop: CASSSEPGLAGGPGSYEQYF. The CDR3 nucleotides read TGTGCCAGCAGCTCCGAGCCAGGACTAGCGGGAGGGCCGGGGTCCTACGAGCAGTACTTC.

The rearrangement uses TRBV7-8 and TRBJ2-5; D remains ambiguous. Per the germline V gene, CDR1 is SGHVS and CDR2 is FQNEAQ. The CDR3 is made up of 15 amino acids. Trimming pared 3 bases from V and 2 bases from J, leaving 13 bases between. This chain's CDR3 is CASSFWSGSQETQYF. Written as DNA, the CDR3 is TGTGCCAGCAGCTTTTGGTCAGGTTCTCAAGAGACCCAGTACTTC.

The chain links TRBV18 to TRBJ2-7; 7 bases align to TRBD1. With 5 bases clipped from V and 7 bases from J, the junction kept 11 bases outside the gene matches. From germline, CDR1 is KGHSH and CDR2 LQKENI. CDR3 size: 14 residues. The CDR3 DNA follows: TGTGCCAGCTCATCACAGGGGTATCAAGAAGAGCAGTACTTC. Protein: CASSSQGYQEEQYF.